These T cell receptor beta chains were read from a single sample in a study of PD-1 blockade in classical Hodgkin lymphoma. The method was immunoSEQ multiplex PCR; TCRdb's version includes in-frame clones alone and lacks a portion of them. Here the sample spans approximately 9,300 clones, about 79% being singletons. The sample in question was CD4+ T cells from blood, obtained at baseline. These receptor sequences come from a human donor with classical Hodgkin lymphoma. The CDR3 runs from the conserved cysteine through the conserved F or W. D genes are given only for firm matches. Clone size appears in some rows only: once, few, many, or a class for an expanded clone.

clone size	V gene	D gene	J gene	CDR3 DNA	CDR3 protein
-	TRBV5-1	-	TRBJ2-7	TGCGCCAGCAGCTTGGACGGTCCGAGCTCCTACGAGCAGTACTTC	CASSLDGPSSYEQYF
-	TRBV4-1	-	TRBJ1-3	TGCGCCAGCAGCCAAGAAGGTCTACCGGCGAACGGAAACACCATATATTTT	CASSQEGLPANGNTIYF
-	TRBV4-1	-	TRBJ2-7	TGCGCCAGCAGTTCGGGCTTGAGCTCCTACGAGCAGTACTTC	CASSSGLSSYEQYF
-	TRBV9	-	TRBJ2-4	TGTGCCAGCAGCGTAGGTGCGACAACCGAAAACATTCAGTACTTC	CASSVGATTENIQYF
few	TRBV7-9	-	TRBJ1-1	TGTGCCAGCAGCTTAGATATGAACACTGAAGCTTTCTTT	CASSLDMNTEAFF
few	TRBV29-1	TRBD1	TRBJ2-6	TGCAGCGTTACTCGGGGGACAGGGCCCTCTGGGGCCAACGTCCTGACTTTC	CSVTRGTGPSGANVLTF
-	TRBV7-2	-	TRBJ2-1	TGTGCCAGCAGCTTAGCGCGATACAATGAGCAGTTCTTC	CASSLARYNEQFF
once	TRBV28	TRBD1	TRBJ2-4	TGTGCCAGCACGGGGACAGGGCGAAACATTCAGTACTTC	CASTGTGRNIQYF
-	TRBV5-1	TRBD1	TRBJ1-4	TGCGCCAGCAGCGTCACCCCGGGACAGGGGAAGGAAAAACTGTTTTTT	CASSVTPGQGKEKLFF
-	TRBV5-1	-	TRBJ2-7	TGCGCCAGCAGCTTAGACGGGAACTCCTACGAGCAGTGCTTC	CASSLDGNSYEQCF
-	TRBV6-6	-	TRBJ1-1	TGTGCCAGCAGTTACGCCAGGGACAACACTGAAGCTTTCTTT	CASSYARDNTEAFF
-	TRBV6-1	TRBD1	TRBJ1-4	TGTGCCAGCACCCCAGGGGGGCTCGATAATGAAAAACTGTTTTTT	CASTPGGLDNEKLFF
-	TRBV5-1	-	TRBJ2-5	TGCGCCAGCAGCGGGGGACACGGAAAAGAGACCCAGTACTTC	CASSGGHGKETQYF
-	TRBV5-1	TRBD1	TRBJ2-5	TGCGCCAGCAGCCGCGGACAGGGACTTATTAACCAAGAGACCCAGTACTTC	CASSRGQGLINQETQYF
-	TRBV2	-	TRBJ2-3	TGTGCCAGCACGCAGGGGCTGGGCACAGATACGCAGTATTTT	CASTQGLGTDTQYF
few	TRBV6-5	-	TRBJ1-3	TGTGCCAGCAGTTACTCAGAGGGGGTCCCTGGAAACACCATATATTTT	CASSYSEGVPGNTIYF
-	TRBV10-3	TRBD2	TRBJ2-6	TGTGCCATCAGTGATCCGAGGGAGGGCTCTGGGGCCAACGTCCTGACTTTC	CAISDPREGSGANVLTF
once	TRBV10-2	-	TRBJ1-1	TGCGCCAGCAGTGATTTGGGTTTCGGCACTGAAGCTTTCTTT	CASSDLGFGTEAFF
-	TRBV28	-	TRBJ2-7	TGTGCCAGCAGGACCGGGACAAGGACCTACGAGCAGTACTTC	CASRTGTRTYEQYF
-	TRBV27	-	TRBJ1-1	TGTGCCAGCAGAAGCATGACCTGGAACACTGAAGCTTTCTTT	CASRSMTWNTEAFF
-	TRBV28	-	TRBJ2-1	TGTGCCAGCAACCAGGGGACATACAATGAGCAGTTCTTC	CASNQGTYNEQFF
once	TRBV12-5	-	TRBJ1-1	TGTGCTAGTGGTGAACAGGGTTCTGAAGCTTTCTTT	CASGEQGSEAFF
few	TRBV5-1	-	TRBJ1-1	TGCGCCAGCAGCCAAGACAGACCAAACACTGAAGCTTTCTTT	CASSQDRPNTEAFF
-	TRBV28	TRBD1	TRBJ2-7	TGTGCCAGCAGTTTATGGAGGGGGCGATCCTACGAGCAGTACTTC	CASSLWRGRSYEQYF
-	TRBV7-9	TRBD1	TRBJ2-7	TGTGCCAGCAGCCGGCAAAAGACAGGGGCCCCCCACGAGCAGTACTTC	CASSRQKTGAPHEQYF
-	TRBV15	TRBD2	TRBJ2-7	TGTGCCCCTCGGGGACTAACGGGAGGAGAATACGAGCAGTACTTC	CAPRGLTGGEYEQYF
-	TRBV7-2	TRBD2	TRBJ2-3	TGTGCCAGCAGCCCTAGCGGTAGCACAGATACGCAGTATTTT	CASSPSGSTDTQYF
-	TRBV7-3	-	TRBJ1-5	TGTGCCAGCAGCACACAGCCTGATCAGCCCCAGCATTTT	CASSTQPDQPQHF
-	TRBV7-2	-	TRBJ2-2	TGTGCCAGCAGCTTAGCGGCGGGACAGTACACCGGGGAGCTGTTTTTT	CASSLAAGQYTGELFF
-	TRBV5-6	TRBD1	TRBJ2-7	TGTGCCAGCAGCGATCGACAGGGTGAAGGCTACGAGCAGTACTTC	CASSDRQGEGYEQYF
few	TRBV29-1	-	TRBJ1-1	TGCAGCGTTGCGGAGGGGACAAACACTGAAGCTTTCTTT	CSVAEGTNTEAFF
-	TRBV7-3	-	TRBJ2-5	TGTGCCAGCAGCTTAACAGCATCAGAGACCCAGTACTTC	CASSLTASETQYF
-	TRBV27	-	TRBJ1-5	TGTGCCAGCAGTGCAGCTTCAGGGATCAATCAGCCCCAGCATTTT	CASSAASGINQPQHF
once	TRBV5-4	-	TRBJ1-3	TGTGCCAGCAGCTTGGTGTATCACCCTCGGGCCGATGGAAACACCATATATTTT	CASSLVYHPRADGNTIYF
-	TRBV7-9	-	TRBJ1-3	TGTGCCAGCAGCTTGCCTGTAGGGAGCTCTGGAAACACCATATATTTT	CASSLPVGSSGNTIYF
-	TRBV7-6	TRBD1	TRBJ1-2	TGTGCCAGCAGCTCACGGGACAGGGGCTCCTATGGCTACACCTTC	CASSSRDRGSYGYTF
-	TRBV28	TRBD2	TRBJ2-5	TGTGCCAGCAGTTTTCGGCTAGCGGTGTACCAAGAGACCCAGTACTTC	CASSFRLAVYQETQYF
-	TRBV5-1	TRBD1	TRBJ1-5	TGCGCCAGCAGCTTCTCCGGGACAGGGGATCAGCCCCAGCATTTT	CASSFSGTGDQPQHF
-	TRBV6-5	TRBD1	TRBJ2-1	TGTGCCAGCCGGACAGGGGGCAATGAGCAGTTCTTC	CASRTGGNEQFF
-	TRBV6-5	-	TRBJ2-3	TGTGCCAGCAGAGTGAAGCAGGGGAGAACAGATACGCAGTATTTT	CASRVKQGRTDTQYF
-	TRBV2	TRBD1	TRBJ2-1	TGTGCCAGCAGGGACGGGACAGGAAAATTTGGAGAGCAGTTCTTC	CASRDGTGKFGEQFF
-	TRBV7-1	-	TRBJ2-7	TGTGCCAGCAGTCCCAGTAGGTCCCTCTACGAGCAGTACTTC	CASSPSRSLYEQYF
-	TRBV28	TRBD1	TRBJ2-6	TGTGCCAGCAGTTCCGGGACAGGCCGCGTTGGGGCCAACGTCCTGACTTTC	CASSSGTGRVGANVLTF
-	TRBV7-2	-	TRBJ1-5	TGTGCCAGCAGCCAGTTAGGGCAGGGTTCCAATCAGCCCCAGCATTTT	CASSQLGQGSNQPQHF
-	TRBV19	TRBD1	TRBJ1-5	TGTGCCAGCGTGGGTCCGGGACAGGGTTCGTTTGGCCGCAATCAGCCCCAGCATTTT	CASVGPGQGSFGRNQPQHF
-	TRBV19	TRBD1	TRBJ1-1	TGTGCCAGTGGGACAGGGGGGAACACTGAAGCTTTCTTT	CASGTGGNTEAFF
-	TRBV6-1	-	TRBJ1-2	TGTGCCAGCAGTAGCATAACCGGGTCCGTATATGGCTACACCTTC	CASSSITGSVYGYTF
-	TRBV11-2	TRBD2	TRBJ2-7	TGTGCCAGCAGTCCCAGCGGGATCTCCTACGAGCAGTACTTC	CASSPSGISYEQYF
few	TRBV5-1	-	TRBJ1-5	TGCGCCAGCAGCTTGGATAGCAATCAGCCCCAGCATTTT	CASSLDSNQPQHF
-	TRBV6-5	-	TRBJ2-7	TGTGCCAGCAAACTAAATAGGCAGGGTCGGCACGAGCAGTACTTC	CASKLNRQGRHEQYF
-	TRBV6-6	TRBD2	TRBJ2-7	TGTGCCAGCAGTCCGGACGTCACTAGCGTGTACGAGCAGTACTTC	CASSPDVTSVYEQYF
-	TRBV4-1	-	TRBJ1-5	TGCGCCAGCAGCATTGACATGTCCAGCAATCAGCCCCAGCATTTT	CASSIDMSSNQPQHF
-	TRBV19	TRBD1	TRBJ1-2	TGTGCCAGTAGTTTACCCGGGACAGCCCAGGGAAGACTCTATGGCTACACCTTC	CASSLPGTAQGRLYGYTF
-	TRBV11-3	TRBD2	TRBJ2-3	TGTGCCAGCAGCTTAGGAGCGGGAGGCACAGATACGCAGTATTTT	CASSLGAGGTDTQYF
-	TRBV7-8	TRBD2	TRBJ2-3	TGTGCCAGCAGCTTGAGGGATGCGGGAGGGGCAACAGATACGCAGTATTTT	CASSLRDAGGATDTQYF
-	TRBV5-1	-	TRBJ2-1	TGCGCCAGCAGCTTACAGGGTAGTTCCTACAATGAGCAGTTCTTC	CASSLQGSSYNEQFF
-	TRBV2	-	TRBJ2-1	TGTGCCAGCAGATACGGCCAGAGCTCCTACAATGAGCAGTTCTTC	CASRYGQSSYNEQFF